Given below is one TCR beta chain in context. The sample comes from a study of T cells in Graves' hyperthyroidism and ophthalmopathy. Germline V gives CDR1 KGHSH, CDR2 LQKENI. Trimming left V 1 base short and J 7 bases short, with 26 bases between. This CDR3 comprises 18 residues. Amplification of TCR beta CDR3 regions was performed using RNA transcripts as template. In the first-round RT-PCR of the TCR CDR3, the HTBI primer set was used. One entry per CDR3 protein results from TCRdb running MiXCR on the multiplex PCR reads. The sample carries around 500,000 distinct CDR3 sequences, about 16% recorded once.

Input material: blood. The origin of this receptor is a woman in her twenties or thirties with Graves' ophthalmopathy. The rearrangement joins TRBV18 to TRBJ2-7; the D gene is possibly TRBD1 (6 bases). CDR3 bases: TGTGCCAGCTCACCACGTCCCGGGACACAACATCAACCGCGGGAGCAGTACTTC. It encodes CASSPRPGTQHQPREQYF.